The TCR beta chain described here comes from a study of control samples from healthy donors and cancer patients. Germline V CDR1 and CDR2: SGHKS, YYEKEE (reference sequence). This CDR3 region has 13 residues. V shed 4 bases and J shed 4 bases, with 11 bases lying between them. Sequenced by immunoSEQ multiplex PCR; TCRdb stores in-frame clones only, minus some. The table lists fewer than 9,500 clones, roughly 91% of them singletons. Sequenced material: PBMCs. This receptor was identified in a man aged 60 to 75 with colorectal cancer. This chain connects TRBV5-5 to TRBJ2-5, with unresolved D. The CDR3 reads CASSPYTTETQYF. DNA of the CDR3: TGTGCCAGCAGCCCTTACACTACAGAGACCCAGTACTTC.